The 19 T cell receptor beta chains listed next were all sequenced from one sample in a study of blood T cell repertoires in COVID-19. Some clones are missing from TCRdb's copy, which holds only in-frame ones; the method was immunoSEQ multiplex PCR. The repertoire has about 200,000 clones, 88% of them found once; the top ten carry less than 5.5%. The specimen sequenced was peripheral blood. Receptor source: a human donor in a cohort sampled during active COVID-19.

The chain uses TRBV7-2 and TRBJ1-2; D perhaps matches TRBD1 (6 bases). CDR3 length: 15 amino acids. The germline gives CDR1 SGHTA, CDR2 FQGNSA. The V end lost 5 bases, the J end lost 0 bases, and 13 bases lay between the germline ends. CDR3 in amino acids: CASSLRGATNYGYTF. The CDR3 DNA is TGTGCCAGCAGCCTTCGGGGGGCAACTAACTATGGCTACACCTTC.

This rearrangement joins TRBV4-3 to TRBJ1-3; no firm D call. The CDR3 is 16 amino acids. The germline V and J ends were trimmed by 0 bases and 2 bases, with 11 bases remaining between them. Germline V gene data show CDR1 as LGHNA and CDR2 as YSLEER. CDR3 DNA: TGCGCCAGCAGCCAAGATGGTGAGGGAACTGGAAACACCATATATTTT. As protein: CASSQDGEGTGNTIYF.

V usage is TRBV5-6 and J usage is TRBJ1-1, with 8 positions matching TRBD1. V gave up 0 bases and J gave up 0 bases; unmatched junction bases: 10. Germline values: CDR1 SGHDT, CDR2 YYEEEE. The CDR3 loop spans 18 amino acids. The CDR3 DNA sequence: TGTGCCAGCAGCTTGGAACGGACAGGGCCCAGAATGAACACTGAAGCTTTCTTT. Protein product: CASSLERTGPRMNTEAFF.

Worth noting for this clone: Sequence at one end of the junction differs from germline and may be a read error. Written as DNA, the CDR3 is TGTGCTAGCAGCTTAGGTGGACAGGGGAGGGAGACCCAGTACTTC. Its translation: CASSLGGQGRETQYF. The V gene is TRBV7-7, the J gene TRBJ2-5, with 9 bases lining up with TRBD1. Germline CDR1 reads SSHAT; CDR2 reads FNYEAQ (reference sequence). CDR3 length: 15 amino acids.

The genes are TRBV19 and TRBJ1-1; weak D call: TRBD1 (6 bases). From germline, CDR1 is LNHDA and CDR2 SQIVND (reference sequence). This CDR3 comprises 16 residues. V gave up 8 bases and J gave up 2 bases, with 21 bases separating them. CDR3 protein: CASLESGGGHNTEAFF. The DNA of the CDR3 is TGTGCCAGTCTCGAATCTGGGGGCGGGCATAACACTGAAGCTTTCTTT.

This clone was found once. The same CDR3 arises from other DNA sequences in this sample as well. The chain is built from TRBV20-1 and TRBJ2-7; D unclear. Germline values: CDR1 DFQATT, CDR2 SNEGSKA (reference sequence). V dropped 1 base and J dropped 3 bases, with 4 bases sitting between them. The CDR3 is 11 amino acids. The CDR3 protein is CSARAGYEQYF. In nucleotides, the CDR3 is TGCAGTGCTAGAGCGGGCTACGAGCAGTACTTC.

V and J are TRBV19 and TRBJ2-1; D remains ambiguous. V was pared by 3 bases and J by 7 bases, with 13 bases between. Germline V gene data show CDR1 as LNHDA and CDR2 as SQIVND (reference sequence). The CDR3 length is 14 residues. The chain's CDR3 is CASSIGHNLNEQFF. CDR3 DNA sequence: TGTGCCAGTAGTATTGGTCATAACCTAAATGAGCAGTTCTTC.

The genes are TRBV11-2 and TRBJ2-3, with TRBD2 matching 7 bases. V shed 3 bases, J shed 3 bases, and the junction held 3 bases outside the gene matches. Germline loops: CDR1 SGHAT, CDR2 FQNNGV. The CDR3 consists of 14 residues. In nucleotides, the CDR3 is TGTGCCAGCAGCTTTGGGAGGGGAACAGATACGCAGTATTTT. Its protein is CASSFGRGTDTQYF.

The rearrangement uses TRBV7-2 and TRBJ2-7, with D perhaps TRBD1 (6 bases). This CDR3 is 16 amino acids long. The germline V and J ends were trimmed by 5 bases and 2 bases, with 19 bases remaining between them. Germline CDR1 and CDR2: SGHTA and FQGNSA. The CDR3 protein is CASSHPRGKAAYEQYF. The CDR3 bases are TGTGCCAGCAGCCACCCAAGGGGGAAGGCGGCCTACGAGCAGTACTTC.

This clone was counted a few times. The chain has TRBV6-2 or TRBV6-3 and TRBJ1-6; D is possibly TRBD1 (6 bases). V was pared by 2 bases and J by 8 bases, with 13 bases between. Germline loops: CDR1 MNHEY, CDR2 SVGEGT. The CDR3 extends over 15 amino acids. DNA of the CDR3: TGTGCCAGCAGTTACGCGGACAGTACCTATTCACCCCTCCACTTT. Its translation is CASSYADSTYSPLHF.

This clone has just one count. V usage is TRBV20-1 and J usage is TRBJ1-1, with D possibly being TRBD1 (6 bases). The CDR3 contains 11 residues. Trimming took 4 bases from V and 10 from J, leaving 13 bases between them. CDR1 DFQATT and CDR2 SNEGSKA come from the germline V gene (reference sequence). The CDR3 sequence is CSATGGARAFF. The CDR3 bases are TGCAGTGCTACGGGGGGGGCGAGAGCTTTCTTT.

The genes are TRBV15 and TRBJ2-1; TRBD2 matches 11 bases. J was trimmed by 9 bases and V by 0 bases; bases with no gene match: 10. The germline gives CDR1 LNHNV, CDR2 YYDKDF (reference sequence). This CDR3 has 17 amino acids. This CDR3 is CATSRDRVLAGGGEQFF. The CDR3, as DNA: TGTGCCACCAGCAGAGATAGGGTTCTAGCGGGGGGTGGTGAGCAGTTCTTC.

This sequence joins TRBV7-9 and TRBJ2-7, with unresolved D. The germline V and J ends were trimmed by 0 bases and 3 bases, with 12 bases remaining between them. Germline CDR1 is SEHNR and CDR2 is FQNEAQ (reference sequence). CDR3 length: 15 residues. The CDR3 DNA follows: TGTGCCAGCAGCTTAGCATACGGGTCTAACTACGAGCAGTACTTC. Translation gives CASSLAYGSNYEQYF.

The chain has TRBV6-6 and TRBJ1-1, with a tentative D call TRBD1 (5 bases). The germline V and J ends were trimmed by 4 bases and 1 base, with 10 bases remaining between them. The CDR3 contains 14 residues. Germline V CDR1 and CDR2: MNHNY, SVGAGI (reference sequence). The CDR3 spells CASSSTDRNTEAFF. The CDR3 DNA is TGTGCCAGCAGTTCCACCGACAGGAACACTGAAGCTTTCTTT.

The chain couples TRBV5-4 to TRBJ2-1, with TRBD2 matching 10 bases. CDR1 and CDR2 (germline): SGHNT, YYREEE (reference sequence). Trimming took 3 bases from V and 5 from J; bases not matched to a gene: 5. This CDR3 is built from 15 residues. CDR3 residues: CASSSAGGGHNEQFF. The CDR3 nucleotides read TGTGCCAGCAGCTCAGCGGGGGGGGGCCACAATGAGCAGTTCTTC.

The chain uses TRBV19 and TRBJ2-5, with 11 positions matching TRBD1. With 5 bases clipped from V and 4 bases from J, the junction kept 6 bases outside the gene matches. Per the germline V gene, CDR1 is LNHDA and CDR2 is SQIVND (reference sequence). This CDR3 contains 15 residues. The CDR3 DNA follows: TGTGCCAGTAGTGCACTCGGGACAGGGGGAGAGACCCAGTACTTC. Amino acid sequence: CASSALGTGGETQYF.

The CDR3 loop reads CASSLTRGILNTEAFF. CDR3 coding DNA: TGTGCCAGCAGCTTGACCAGGGGCATACTGAACACTGAAGCTTTCTTT. This chain uses TRBV5-6 with TRBJ1-1; D is possibly TRBD1 (6 bases). This CDR3 has 16 residues. The germline V gene encodes CDR1 SGHDT and CDR2 YYEEEE. Trimming stripped 1 base from V and 0 bases from J, with 13 bases between.

This clone was observed a handful of times. This chain links TRBV28 with TRBJ2-7; TRBD1 matches 8 bases. Germline V gene sequence: CDR1 MDHEN, CDR2 SYDVKM. With 6 bases clipped from V and 2 bases from J, the junction kept 0 bases outside the gene matches. The CDR3 has 12 residues. CDR3 DNA: TGTGCCAGCAGGACAGGGGCCTACGAGCAGTACTTC. This codes for CASRTGAYEQYF.

The rearrangement links TRBV5-1 to TRBJ1-6, with TRBD1 matching 7 bases. V shed 5 bases and J 5 bases; nucleotides not matched to a gene: 1. This CDR3 is built from 13 residues. Germline V gene lookup returns CDR1 SGHRS and CDR2 YFSETQ. CDR3 protein: CASRGQDNSPLHF. CDR3 in DNA: TGCGCCAGCAGAGGACAGGATAATTCACCCCTCCACTTT. Complete variable domain (other parts from reference TRBV5-1 and TRBJ1-6): KAGVTQTPRYLIKTRGQQVTLSCSPISGHRSVSWYQQTPGQGLQFLFEYFSETQRNKGNFPGRFSGRQFSNSRSEMNVSTLELGDSALYLCASRGQDNSPLHFGNGTRLTVT.